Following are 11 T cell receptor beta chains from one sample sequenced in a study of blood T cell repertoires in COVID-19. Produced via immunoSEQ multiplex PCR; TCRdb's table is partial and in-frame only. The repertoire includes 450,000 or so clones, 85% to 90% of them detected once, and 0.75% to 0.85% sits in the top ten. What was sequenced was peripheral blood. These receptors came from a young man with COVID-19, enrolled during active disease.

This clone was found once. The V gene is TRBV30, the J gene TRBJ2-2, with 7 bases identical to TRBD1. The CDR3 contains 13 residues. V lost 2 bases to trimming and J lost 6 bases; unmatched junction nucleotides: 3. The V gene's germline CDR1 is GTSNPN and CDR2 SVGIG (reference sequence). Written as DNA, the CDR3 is TGTGCCTGGAGTTCGACAGGGCCCGGGGAGCTGTTTTTT. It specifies CAWSSTGPGELFF.

As DNA, the CDR3 is TGTGCCAGCAGGTACAGGGAACTCTACGAGCAGTACTTC. Amino acids: CASRYRELYEQYF. This rearrangement joins TRBV12-3 or TRBV12-4 to TRBJ2-7; a possible D gene is TRBD1 (6 bases). V gave up 6 bases and J gave up 3 bases, with 12 bases separating them. The CDR3 loop spans 13 amino acids.

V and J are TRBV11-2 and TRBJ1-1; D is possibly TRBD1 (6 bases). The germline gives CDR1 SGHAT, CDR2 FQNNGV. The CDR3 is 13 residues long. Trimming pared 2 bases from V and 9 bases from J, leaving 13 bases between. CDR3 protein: CASSLLTQGKAFF. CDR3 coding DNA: TGTGCCAGCAGCTTATTAACCCAGGGGAAAGCTTTCTTT.

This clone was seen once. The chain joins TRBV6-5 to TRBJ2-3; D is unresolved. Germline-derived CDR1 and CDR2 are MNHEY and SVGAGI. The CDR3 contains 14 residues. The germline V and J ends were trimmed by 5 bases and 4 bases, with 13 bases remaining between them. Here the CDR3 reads CASSLTTKADTQYF. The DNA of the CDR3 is TGTGCCAGCAGTCTAACCACGAAAGCAGATACGCAGTATTTT.

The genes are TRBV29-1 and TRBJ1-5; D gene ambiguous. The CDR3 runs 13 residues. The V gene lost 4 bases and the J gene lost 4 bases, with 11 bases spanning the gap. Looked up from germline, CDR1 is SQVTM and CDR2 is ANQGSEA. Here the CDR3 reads CSVAGRANQPQHF. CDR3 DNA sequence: TGCAGCGTTGCGGGAAGGGCGAATCAGCCCCAGCATTTT.

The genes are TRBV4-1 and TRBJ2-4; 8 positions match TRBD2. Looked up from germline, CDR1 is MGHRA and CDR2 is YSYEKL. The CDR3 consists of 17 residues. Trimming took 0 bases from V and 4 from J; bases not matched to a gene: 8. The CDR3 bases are TGCGCCAGCAGCCAAGATCGCGGGGCGGGAGGAAAAAACATTCAGTACTTC. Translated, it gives CASSQDRGAGGKNIQYF.

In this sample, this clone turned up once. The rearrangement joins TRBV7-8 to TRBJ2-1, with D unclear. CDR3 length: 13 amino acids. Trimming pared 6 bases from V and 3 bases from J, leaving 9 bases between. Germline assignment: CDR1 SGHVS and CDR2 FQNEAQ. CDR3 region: CASSLLHYNEQFF. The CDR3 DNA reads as TGTGCCAGCAGTCTACTACACTACAATGAGCAGTTCTTC.

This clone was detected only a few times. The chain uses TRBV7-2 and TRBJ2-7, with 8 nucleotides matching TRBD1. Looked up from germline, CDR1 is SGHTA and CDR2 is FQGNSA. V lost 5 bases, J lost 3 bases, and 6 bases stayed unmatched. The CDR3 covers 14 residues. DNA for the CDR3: TGTGCCAGCAGCCAAGGACAGGGTGGCTACGAGCAGTACTTC. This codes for CASSQGQGGYEQYF.

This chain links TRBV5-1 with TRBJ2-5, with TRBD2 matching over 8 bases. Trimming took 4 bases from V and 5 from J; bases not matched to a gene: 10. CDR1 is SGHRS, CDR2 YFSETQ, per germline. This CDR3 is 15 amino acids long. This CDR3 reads CASSQRREGQETQYF. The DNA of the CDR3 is TGCGCCAGCAGCCAGAGACGGGAGGGCCAGGAGACCCAGTACTTC. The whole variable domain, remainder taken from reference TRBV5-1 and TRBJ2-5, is KAGVTQTPRYLIKTRGQQVTLSCSPISGHRSVSWYQQTPGQGLQFLFEYFSETQRNKGNFPGRFSGRQFSNSRSEMNVSTLELGDSALYLCASSQRREGQETQYFGPGTRLLVL.

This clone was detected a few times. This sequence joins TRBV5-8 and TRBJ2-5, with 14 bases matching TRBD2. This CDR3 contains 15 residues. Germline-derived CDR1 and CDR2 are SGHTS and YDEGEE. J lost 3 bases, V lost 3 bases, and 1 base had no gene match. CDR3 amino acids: CASSSGLAGEETQYF. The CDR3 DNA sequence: TGTGCCAGCAGCTCGGGACTAGCGGGAGAAGAGACCCAGTACTTC.

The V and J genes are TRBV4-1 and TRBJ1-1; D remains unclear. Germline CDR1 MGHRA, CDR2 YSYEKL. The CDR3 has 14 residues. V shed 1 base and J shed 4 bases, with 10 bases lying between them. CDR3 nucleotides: TGCGCCAGCAGCCAAGTTGCAGGTCTCACTGAAGCTTTCTTT. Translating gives CASSQVAGLTEAFF.